This T cell receptor beta chain appears in the sequencing data of a study of T cell responses to AZD1222 COVID-19 vaccine (dated by TCRdb to the early 2020s). For the wider study: TCR sequencing covered fewer than 250 trial participants: 200 to 210 given two doses of AZD1222 and some 25 given two doses of MenACWY control vaccine. Enrollment into the trials was organized by age into subgroups of 18-55, 56-69 and 70-plus years, and those subgroups contained approximately 160, 26 and 62 TCR-sequenced participants, respectively. The research as a whole found: Vaccine-associated CD4 TCRs spanned the whole spike protein, with dominant responses in regions 160-218 and 743-854. Spike-specific TCR breadth and depth rose significantly after two AZD1222 doses compared with day 0 and with MenACWY recipients. Only 5 to 7 AZD1222 recipients were SARS-CoV-2 seropositive at baseline, limiting conclusions about previously exposed vaccinees. Epitopes outside the regions mutated in the B.1.351 and B.1.1.7 variants were reportedly recognized by nearly half of the unique spike-specific TCRs. Because no samples from the day 14 peak response were available, repertoires could be characterized only after the peak T cell response. Participants were mostly white British, with more females than males. The authors suggested clonal diversity may have been underestimated. In the small 56-69-year group, the increase in depth fell short of significance, most likely because of low power.

The CDR3 regions of human TCRbeta chains were analyzed by immunosequencing. As for the authors' bioinformatics: TCRs in the repertoires were matched against a reference library of SARS-CoV-2-specific TCRs that had been generated with the MIRA antigen-specificity platform. Breadth was defined as the fraction of unique TCRs that were SARS-CoV-2-associated. Depth was defined as the fraction of total T cells that were SARS-CoV-2-associated. Each spike-specific TCR was assigned to its reactive spike region and to a CD4 or CD8 class using the MIRA data. Log10-transformed breadth and depth values were compared by one-way ANOVA with Sidak's multiple comparisons tests. In TCRdb, the immuneACCESS table is reduced to in-frame sequences with V and J assigned. These tables do not hold every clone; where another copy was compared, an unresolved V gene accounts for under half, and the others remain unexplained. For V, J and clone size, that table is used; D and trimming come from the DNA. The sample table contains about 130,000 clones; only one count was recorded for roughly 92% of them. About 1.1% of the sample belongs to the ten largest clones.

The sample holds one count of this clone. Its target antigen remains unknown. No clone much larger than this one lies a single base away; base qualities are absent. The germline V gene (reference sequence) yields GTSNPN for CDR1 and SVGIG for CDR2. V drops 2 bases and J drops 5 bases, leaving 14 bases in between. The CDR3, from cysteine to phenylalanine, totals 14 residues. Only the CDR3 DNA is retained, 42 bases long and in frame from the first base. The sample's time point label, decoded: about 28 days (+/-7) after the second vaccine dose. AZD1222 recipients given second doses at about 4 weeks or at about 12 weeks were pooled, since spike-specific TCR depth and breadth were not found to differ between the two schedules. Vaccinee samples came from UK trials COV001 and COV002, including a single-blind randomized controlled phase 2/3 trial of AZD1222 (ChAdOx1 nCoV-19) in healthy adults. For TCRbeta chain sequencing, PBMC samples were collected from trial participants at day 0 and at day 28 after the second dose.

Sample: peripheral blood, taken 28 days after the second AZD1222 dose. This clonotype was sampled from an adult who received the AZD1222 COVID-19 vaccine. The rearranged chain carries TRBV30 and TRBJ2-3; the D gene could be TRBD1 or TRBD2, each one agreeing over 6 bases. The CDR3 reads as follows: CAWSPGGLKDTQYF. The sequenced DNA is TGTGCCTGGAGTCCCGGGGGCTTGAAAGATACGCAGTATTTT.